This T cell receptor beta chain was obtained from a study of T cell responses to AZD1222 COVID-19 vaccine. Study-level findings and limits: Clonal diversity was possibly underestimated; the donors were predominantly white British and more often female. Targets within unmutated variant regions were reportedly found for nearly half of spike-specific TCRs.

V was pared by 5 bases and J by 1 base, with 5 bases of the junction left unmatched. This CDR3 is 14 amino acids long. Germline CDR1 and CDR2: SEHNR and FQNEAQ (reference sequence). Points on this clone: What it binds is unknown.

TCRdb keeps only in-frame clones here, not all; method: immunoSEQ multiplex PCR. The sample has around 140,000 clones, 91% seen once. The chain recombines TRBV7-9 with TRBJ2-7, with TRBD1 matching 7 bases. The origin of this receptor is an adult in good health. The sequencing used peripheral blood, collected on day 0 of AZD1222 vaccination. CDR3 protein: CASSPRDSSYEQYF. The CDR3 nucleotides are TGTGCCAGCAGCCCACGGGACAGTTCCTACGAGCAGTACTTC.